A selection of T cell receptor beta chains follows, all from one sample in a study of T-cell memory formation after mild COVID-19. TCRdb called the 5' RACE reads again in MiXCR, with one record for every CDR3 protein. Of about 190,000 distinct CDR3 sequences listed, around 19% are singletons. The sample consisted of PBMCs or a T cell subset sorted from them (not recorded which). These receptors all come from an adult woman who had mild COVID-19 (a few samples of this study predate the infection). Cell type and time point are not known. The CDR3 runs from the conserved cysteine through the conserved F or W. Each record gives: clone size, J gene, V gene, D gene, CDR3 DNA, CDR3 protein. D genes are given only for firm matches. Some rows have no size entry. The others give once, few or many, or a class for an expanded clone.

>-|TRBJ2-7|TRBV20-1|TRBD1
TGCAGTGCGCGGACAGGGGGCCGTGGCGGGCTAAGCTCCTACGAGCAGTACTTC
CSARTGGRGGLSSYEQYF
>-|TRBJ2-3|TRBV20-1|TRBD2
TGCAGTGCTAGAGATAGACTAGCGGGAGAAGGGCTGCCAGATACGCAGTATTTT
CSARDRLAGEGLPDTQYF
>few|TRBJ1-1|TRBV20-1|-
TGCAGTGCTAGAGTTGAAACTGAAGCTTTCTTT
CSARVETEAFF
>-|TRBJ2-1|TRBV12-3/TRBV12-4|TRBD2
TGTGCCAGCAGTTTGAAGCGGGGGGGTGTGAGTGAGCAGTTCTTC
CASSLKRGGVSEQFF
>few|TRBJ1-1|TRBV20-1|-
TGCAGTGCTAGCAGGGGTACTGAAGCTTTCTTT
CSASRGTEAFF
>few|TRBJ1-1|TRBV6-5|-
TGTGCCACCCGGGACACCTTGAACACTGAAGCTTTCTTT
CATRDTLNTEAFF
>many|TRBJ2-7|TRBV12-3/TRBV12-4|TRBD1
TGTGCCAGCAGTTTAGGGGGACAGTCCTACGAGCAGTACTTC
CASSLGGQSYEQYF
>few|TRBJ2-3|TRBV9|-
TGTGCCAGCAGCGTACGTGAGGGTGGGGGGATACCAGATACGCAGTATTTT
CASSVREGGGIPDTQYF
>-|TRBJ1-2|TRBV12-3/TRBV12-4|-
TGTGCCAGCAGTTCGGGGCAGGGTGTTGGCTACACCTTC
CASSSGQGVGYTF
>few|TRBJ2-1|TRBV7-2|-
TGTGCCAGCAGGCCAAATAATGAGCAGTTCTTC
CASRPNNEQFF
>few|TRBJ2-7|TRBV19|-
TGTGCCACTCGATCGCACAGGGCACGGACCTACGAGCAGTACTTC
CATRSHRARTYEQYF
>few|TRBJ2-7|TRBV7-9|-
TGTGCCAGCAGCTTTGGTCCCGAGCAGTACTTC
CASSFGPEQYF
>-|TRBJ2-5|TRBV12-3/TRBV12-4|-
TGTGCCAGCAGGGCCCAGGGGGGCAGGGCCCAGTACTTC
CASRAQGGRAQYF